The 21 T cell receptor beta chains below come from one sample, sequenced in a study of T cell responses to AZD1222 COVID-19 vaccine. This table comes from immunoSEQ multiplex PCR, and its TCRdb copy is limited to in-frame clones, with some not included. The sample records 25,000 to 30,000 clones, 80% to 95% being singletons. Material: peripheral blood, obtained 28 days after the second AZD1222 dose. Receptors were obtained from an adult who received the AZD1222 COVID-19 vaccine.

The V and J genes are TRBV7-2 and TRBJ2-1, with 8 bases lining up with TRBD2. CDR1 is SGHTA, CDR2 FQGNSA, per germline. V dropped 8 bases and J dropped 7; count of bases not matched to a gene: 4. This CDR3 spans 12 amino acids. The CDR3 region is CASGGGRNEQFF. Written as DNA, the CDR3 is TGTGCCAGCGGCGGGGGGAGGAATGAGCAGTTCTTC.

The V and J genes are TRBV28 and TRBJ1-4; D gene uncertain. Germline CDR1 and CDR2: MDHEN and SYDVKM. This CDR3 spans 11 amino acids. V was shortened by 11 bases and J by 3 bases, with 7 bases between the two germline ends. The CDR3 here is CAYLANEKLFF. The DNA of the CDR3 is TGTGCCTACTTAGCTAATGAAAAACTGTTTTTT.

The chain combines TRBV27 with TRBJ2-5; D is uncertain. The ends were cut back, 7 bases at V and 1 base at J, with 13 bases in the middle. This CDR3 contains 14 residues. Germline V gene sequence: CDR1 MNHEY, CDR2 SMNVEV (reference sequence). The CDR3 DNA reads TGTGCCAGCATGCCAAGCTTAGCCCAAGAGACCCAGTACTTC. Its protein is CASMPSLAQETQYF.

J is TRBJ1-5 and V is TRBV18; tentative D call: TRBD1 (5 bases). V shed 0 bases and J shed 7 bases, with 16 bases lying between them. Germline CDR1 KGHSH, CDR2 LQKENI. The CDR3 totals 16 residues. As DNA, the CDR3 is TGTGCCAGCTCACCACCTACGAGCGGGGGGGTGCAGCCCCAGCATTTT. Its protein product is CASSPPTSGGVQPQHF.

V is TRBV10-3 and J is TRBJ1-6; D unclear. Trimming pared 0 bases from V and 16 bases from J, leaving 10 bases between. This CDR3 has 12 residues. Germline V lookup: CDR1 ENHRY, CDR2 SYGVKD. Here the CDR3 DNA reads TGTGCCATCAGTGAGTCGATTCTCCCACTCCACTTT. Residues: CAISESILPLHF.

V gene TRBV29-1 combines with J gene TRBJ1-1; perhaps TRBD1 as D (6 bases). The CDR3 totals 15 residues. CDR1 is SQVTM and CDR2 is ANQGSEA in the germline V gene. V was trimmed by 6 bases and J by 1 base, leaving 18 bases between them. The CDR3 DNA is TGCAGCGTGGGGGCGGGGAACTACAGGAACACTGAAGCTTTCTTT. It encodes CSVGAGNYRNTEAFF.

The rearrangement links TRBV28 to TRBJ1-5; D perhaps matches TRBD1 (5 bases). The V and J ends lost 5 bases and 2 bases respectively, with 10 bases between them. This CDR3 region has 14 residues. Germline V gives CDR1 MDHEN, CDR2 SYDVKM. The CDR3 is CASSRDPRNQPQHF. Here the CDR3 DNA reads TGTGCCAGCAGTCGGGACCCTCGCAATCAGCCCCAGCATTTT.

J is TRBJ1-5 and V is TRBV28; D may be TRBD1 (6 bases). The germline V gene encodes CDR1 MDHEN and CDR2 SYDVKM. V was cut by 5 bases and J by 1 base, with 12 bases left in between. This CDR3 spans 15 amino acids. DNA of the CDR3: TGTGCCAGCAGTACAGGGAATCTGAGCAATCAGCCCCAGCATTTT. Translated: CASSTGNLSNQPQHF.

The rearrangement joins TRBV30 to TRBJ2-5, with D tentatively TRBD1 (6 bases). CDR3 length: 14 residues. The V gene lost 3 bases and the J gene lost 4 bases, with 15 bases spanning the gap. Germline V gene data show CDR1 as GTSNPN and CDR2 as SVGIG (reference sequence). The DNA for the CDR3 is TGTGCCTGGAGCCTTGGGGGCGTCAGAGAGACCCAGTACTTC. Residues: CAWSLGGVRETQYF.

Regarding this clone: This specimen includes other DNA sequences encoding the same CDR3. The chain recombines TRBV5-1 with TRBJ1-4; D is ambiguous. Germline V gene data show CDR1 as SGHRS and CDR2 as YFSETQ. Trimming cost V 0 bases and J 4 bases, with 10 bases left between them. The CDR3 extends over 15 amino acids. The CDR3 is CASSLGQILNEKLFF. The CDR3, as DNA: TGCGCCAGCAGCTTGGGTCAGATTCTTAATGAAAAACTGTTTTTT.

This clone was seen once. The CDR3 sequence: CASARETGYTF. The DNA of the CDR3 is TGTGCCAGCGCGCGGGAAACTGGCTACACCTTC. The chain has TRBV5-5 and TRBJ1-2; no definite D call. V gave up 7 bases and J gave up 7 bases, with 11 bases separating them. This CDR3 comprises 11 residues. In germline, CDR1 is SGHKS, CDR2 YYEKEE (reference sequence).

V gene TRBV7-2 combines with J gene TRBJ2-5; no clear D gene. Germline loops: CDR1 SGHTA, CDR2 FQGNSA. V was pared by 2 bases and J by 0 bases, with 4 bases between. This CDR3 spans 13 amino acids. CDR3: CASSLTYQETQYF. CDR3 coding DNA: TGTGCCAGCAGCTTAACGTACCAAGAGACCCAGTACTTC.

The gene calls are TRBV4-1 and TRBJ2-1; D possibly matches TRBD1 or TRBD2 (5 bases each). This CDR3 contains 16 residues. Germline V lookup: CDR1 MGHRA, CDR2 YSYEKL. V was pared by 4 bases and J by 12 bases, with 25 bases between. CDR3 residues: CASSPLLLGTTSAQFF. CDR3 coding DNA: TGCGCCAGCAGCCCTTTACTTCTAGGGACGACGAGTGCGCAGTTCTTC.

This clone was picked up one time. V usage is TRBV7-8 and J usage is TRBJ2-7; the match to TRBD2 covers 13 bases. V gave up 5 bases and J gave up 5 bases; unmatched junction bases: 6. The germline gives CDR1 SGHVS, CDR2 FQNEAQ. CDR3 length: 15 amino acids. CDR3 sequence: CASSPWTSGSDEQYF. Here the CDR3 DNA reads TGTGCCAGCAGCCCCTGGACTAGCGGGAGCGACGAGCAGTACTTC.

This clone is a singleton in its sample. The chain links TRBV5-1 to TRBJ2-1; tentative D call: TRBD2 (9 bases). The CDR3 contains 16 residues. The V end lost 4 bases, the J end lost 8 bases, and 22 bases lay between the germline ends. Germline loops: CDR1 SGHRS, CDR2 YFSETQ. The CDR3 spells CASSQGAGGPRDEQFF. The CDR3 coding sequence is TGCGCCAGCAGCCAGGGGGCGGGAGGGCCGCGGGATGAGCAGTTCTTC.

This chain connects TRBV6-5 to TRBJ1-1, with no clear D. Germline V gene sequence: CDR1 MNHEY, CDR2 SVGAGI. The CDR3 totals 14 residues. V was trimmed by 2 bases and J by 0 bases, leaving 7 bases between them. The CDR3 is CASSYGGLNTEAFF. CDR3 nucleotides: TGTGCCAGCAGTTACGGCGGTCTGAACACTGAAGCTTTCTTT.

The chain combines TRBV7-9 with TRBJ2-7; D is ambiguous. Germline V CDR1 and CDR2: SEHNR, FQNEAQ (reference sequence). V was trimmed by 7 bases and J by 2 bases, leaving 12 bases between them. This CDR3 contains 13 residues. Here the CDR3 reads CASTPDATYEQYF. CDR3 nucleotides: TGTGCCAGCACCCCTGATGCCACCTACGAGCAGTACTTC.

V and J are TRBV4-2 and TRBJ1-5, with D hard to call. This CDR3 spans 15 amino acids. CDR1 is LGHNA and CDR2 is YNFKEQ in the germline V gene. Trimming pared 0 bases from V and 5 bases from J, leaving 11 bases between. CDR3 sequence reads: CASSQEPGVHQPQHF. In DNA, the CDR3 is TGTGCCAGCAGCCAAGAACCAGGTGTGCATCAGCCCCAGCATTTT.

The chain couples TRBV6-5 to TRBJ2-2, with D unclear. The CDR3 is 16 residues long. V lost 0 bases, J lost 0 bases, and 8 bases lay in between. Germline V gene lookup returns CDR1 MNHEY and CDR2 SVGAGI. The CDR3, as DNA: TGTGCCAGCAGTTACTCGCCAACGCCGAACACCGGGGAGCTGTTTTTT. This codes for CASSYSPTPNTGELFF.

J is TRBJ1-1 and V is TRBV4-3, with D unclear. The CDR3 runs to 14 residues. Germline V gene lookup returns CDR1 LGHNA and CDR2 YSLEER. The ends were cut back, 3 bases at V and 6 bases at J, with 14 bases in the middle. CDR3 loop: CASSQLGRVAEAFF. In DNA form, the CDR3 reads TGCGCCAGCAGCCAGCTGGGTAGGGTTGCTGAAGCTTTCTTT.

J is TRBJ2-1 and V is TRBV12-5, with D tentatively TRBD2 (6 bases). Trimming cost V 7 bases and J 0 bases, with 16 bases left between them. CDR3 size: 16 residues. CDR1 and CDR2 (germline): LGHNT, FRNRAP. This CDR3 reads CASVKGGANSYNEQFF. CDR3 in DNA: TGTGCTAGTGTAAAAGGAGGGGCCAACTCCTACAATGAGCAGTTCTTC.